The rows below give T cell receptor beta chains drawn from one sample of a study of immune cell composition in non-small cell lung cancer. TCRdb keeps only in-frame clones here, not all; method: immunoSEQ multiplex PCR. This table holds thousands of clones, 60% to 85% found once. Source material: lung tumor tissue. The receptors come from a human donor with non-small cell lung cancer. Each CDR3 is given with its conserved first and last residue. The D gene is left open where the match is weak. The size of a clone is reported for some rows only, either as once, few or many, or as a class for expanded clones.

TRBJ2-3 | TRBV19 | 15 | NA | TRBD1 | TGTGCCAGTAGTGTCGACAGGGGCGCCACAGATACGCAGTATTTT | CASSVDRGATDTQYF
TRBJ1-5 | TRBV6-1 | 14 | NA | NA | TGTGCCAGCATTGTGCGGGGGGGCGGTCAGCCCCAGCATTTT | CASIVRGGGQPQHF
TRBJ1-5 | TRBV19 | 15 | NA | NA | TGTGCCAGTAGCCGGACATACTCGGGGGATCAGCCCCAGCATTTT | CASSRTYSGDQPQHF
TRBJ1-2 | TRBV4-1 | 15 | NA | NA | TGCGCCAGCAGCCAAGATCGGGGTTCTAACTATGGCTACACCTTC | CASSQDRGSNYGYTF
TRBJ1-2 | TRBV4-3 | 12 | few | NA | TGCGCCAGCAGCCAAGGGCAGGGTGGCTACACCTTC | CASSQGQGGYTF
TRBJ2-5 | TRBV13 | 16 | NA | TRBD2 | TGTGCCAGCAGCTTAGGATCGAGCGGGGGAAAAGAGACCCAGTACTTC | CASSLGSSGGKETQYF
TRBJ2-1 | TRBV7-9 | 13 | NA | NA | TGTGCCAGCAGCTTTTCAGGTTCCAATGAGCAGTTCTTC | CASSFSGSNEQFF
TRBJ2-1 | TRBV5-1 | 14 | NA | TRBD2 | TGCGCCAGCCGGGGAGCGGGGGAGATCAATGAGCAGTTCTTC | CASRGAGEINEQFF
TRBJ2-7 | TRBV7-2 | 15 | NA | TRBD2 | TGTGCCAGCAGCTTAGCGGTAGCGGGGGGTTACGAGCAGTACTTC | CASSLAVAGGYEQYF
TRBJ2-5 | TRBV9 | 15 | NA | NA | TGTGCCAGCAGCGTAGGCTTGGGGGCTGAGGAGACCCAGTACTTC | CASSVGLGAEETQYF
TRBJ1-2 | TRBV6-1 | 12 | NA | TRBD1 | TGTGCCAGCAGCATGACAGGGGAGCGGGCCACCTTC | CASSMTGERATF
TRBJ2-3 | TRBV29-1 | 13 | NA | NA | TGCAGCGCCGACAGCGAGAACACAGATACGCAGTATTTT | CSADSENTDTQYF
TRBJ2-1 | TRBV29-1 | 13 | once | NA | TGCACCTCTTTGGGGGCAGTCAACAATGAGCAGTTCTTC | CTSLGAVNNEQFF
TRBJ2-5 | TRBV30 | 17 | few | TRBD1 | TGTGCCTGTAAGCCGGGACAGGGGCCCCACATAGTTGAGACCCAGTACTTC | CACKPGQGPHIVETQYF
TRBJ1-1 | TRBV5-1 | 15 | NA | TRBD1 | TGCGCCAGCAGCTTCCTGGGACAGGGTAGCACTGAAGCTTTCTTT | CASSFLGQGSTEAFF
TRBJ1-2 | TRBV11-2 | 15 | NA | TRBD1 | TGTGCCAGCAGCCGAGGACAGGGGGCCAACTATGGCTACACCTTC | CASSRGQGANYGYTF
TRBJ2-7 | TRBV7-3 | 14 | NA | TRBD2 | TGTGCCAGCAGCAATCCGGGACTATCCTACGAGCAGTACTTC | CASSNPGLSYEQYF
TRBJ1-4 | TRBV2 | 13 | NA | TRBD1 | TGTGCCAGCAGAGGGGGCACAGGGGAGAAACTGTTTTTT | CASRGGTGEKLFF